The 14 T cell receptor beta chains listed next were all sequenced from one sample in a study of spatial heterogeneity in lung cancer. Regarding the study as a whole: How many expanded intratumoral alpha and beta TCRs were present tracked the tumor mutation count, which was a count of nonsynonymous mutations.

One entry per CDR3 protein results from TCRdb running MiXCR on the 5' RACE reads. The sample lists some 1,800 distinct CDR3 sequences, approximately 8.9% seen once, with 8.5% to 10% in the top ten. Regarding time point: sample taken at primary tumor resection. These TCRs' antigens remain unknown. The sequencing here drew on lung tumor tissue, taken at surgery. The receptors derive from a female donor with early-stage non-small cell lung cancer.

This clonotype is medium-sized in the sample. V gene TRBV30 combines with J gene TRBJ1-5, with TRBD1 as a possible D gene (5 bases). Per germline, CDR1 GTSNPN and CDR2 SVGIG (reference sequence). The CDR3 length is 13 residues. The ends were cut back, 3 bases at V and 7 bases at J, with 13 bases in the middle. The CDR3 DNA sequence: TGTGCCTGGAGAGGTGGGGGAAACCAGCCCCAGCATTTT. Its protein is CAWRGGGNQPQHF.

By frequency in the sample, this clonotype is medium-sized (0.01 to 0.1%). The rearrangement links TRBV28 to TRBJ1-4, with TRBD1 as a possible D gene (6 bases). From germline, CDR1 is MDHEN and CDR2 SYDVKM. This CDR3 contains 16 residues. V gave up 3 bases and J gave up 0 bases, with 11 bases separating them. The CDR3 DNA reads TGTGCCAGCAGTTTCCAGGGGACCCCAACTAATGAAAAACTGTTTTTT. Translating it yields CASSFQGTPTNEKLFF.

This clonotype is classed as medium-sized. The chain is built from TRBV6-5 and TRBJ2-3; TRBD2 aligns across 7 bases. The germline V gene has CDR1 MNHEY and CDR2 SVGAGI. The CDR3 spans 13 residues. V was clipped by 7 bases and J by 6 bases; unmatched bases: 7. CDR3 sequence reads: CASKPGTIDTQYF. For the CDR3, the DNA is TGTGCCAGCAAACCAGGGACTATCGATACGCAGTATTTT.

This clonotype counts as medium-sized. The rearrangement joins TRBV20-1 to TRBJ2-1, with no clear D. The length of the CDR3 is 13 residues. V was pared by 6 bases and J by 0 bases, with 9 bases between. CDR1 and CDR2 (germline): DFQATT, SNEGSKA (reference sequence). As DNA, the CDR3 is TGCAGTGCCCCTATTAGCTCCTACAATGAGCAGTTCTTC. Encoded protein: CSAPISSYNEQFF.

By share, this clonotype ranks as medium-sized (0.01 to 0.1%). This chain joins TRBV2 and TRBJ2-5; a possible D gene is TRBD1 (5 bases). The length of the CDR3 is 13 residues. The V and J ends lost 8 bases and 0 bases respectively, with 10 bases between them. Germline CDR1 is SNHLY and CDR2 is FYNNEI. The CDR3 DNA reads as TGTGCCAGCGGAAGGGGAAACCAAGAGACCCAGTACTTC. Protein sequence: CASGRGNQETQYF.

This clonotype counts as medium-sized. The rearrangement links TRBV7-9 to TRBJ2-5; 11 positions match TRBD2. Germline V gene data show CDR1 as SEHNR and CDR2 as FQNEAQ (reference sequence). V trimming: 5 bases; J trimming: 5 bases; junction bases outside the gene matches: 4. This CDR3 spans 14 amino acids. The CDR3 sequence is CASSATSGDETQYF. CDR3 bases: TGTGCCAGCAGCGCGACTAGCGGGGATGAGACCCAGTACTTC.

The chain links TRBV20-1 to TRBJ2-5; D unclear. This CDR3 region has 11 residues. V shed 6 bases and J shed 1 base, with 6 bases lying between them. Germline CDR1 is DFQATT and CDR2 is SNEGSKA (reference sequence). CDR3 bases: TGCAGTGCCCCTGTCCAAGAGACCCAGTACTTC. Its protein product is CSAPVQETQYF.

In this sample, this clonotype is large. The chain employs TRBV12-3 or TRBV12-4 and TRBJ2-3, with a tentative D call TRBD2 (6 bases). The CDR3 runs 14 residues. Between the trimmed V and J ends, which lost 3 bases and 5 bases, there was a span of 12 bases. The CDR3 loop reads CASSLVLAEDTQYF. In DNA, the CDR3 is TGTGCCAGCAGTTTGGTACTAGCTGAAGATACGCAGTATTTT.

This clonotype is classed as large. J is TRBJ2-1 and V is TRBV19; D is ambiguous. Germline CDR1 and CDR2: LNHDA and SQIVND (reference sequence). The CDR3 is 11 amino acids. The germline V and J ends were trimmed by 11 bases and 0 bases, with 5 bases remaining between them. The CDR3: CASSSYNEQFF. In DNA, the CDR3 is TGTGCCTCGAGCTCCTACAATGAGCAGTTCTTC.

This clonotype ranks as medium-sized. The V and J genes are TRBV20-1 and TRBJ2-7, with TRBD2 matching 7 bases. V was pared by 6 bases and J by 0 bases, with 11 bases of the junction left unmatched. CDR3 length equals 15 residues. Germline CDR1 DFQATT, CDR2 SNEGSKA (reference sequence). The CDR3 DNA is TGCAGTGCACAGCTCGTGGGGGGGAGCTCCTACGAGCAGTACTTC. Protein product: CSAQLVGGSSYEQYF.

Sample share makes this clonotype medium-sized. One junction end disagrees with the germline gene, perhaps due to a read error. The rearrangement links TRBV7-8 to TRBJ1-1; D is unresolved. This CDR3 comprises 15 residues. Germline CDR1 and CDR2: SGHVS and FQNEAQ. CDR3 in amino acids: CASSLSRPMNTEAFF. CDR3 coding DNA: TGTGCCAGCAGCTTGAGCAGGCCCATGAATACTGAAGCTTTCTTT.

This clonotype is classed as medium-sized. This rearrangement joins TRBV5-6 to TRBJ2-5; TRBD1 agrees at 7 bases. Germline V lookup: CDR1 SGHDT, CDR2 YYEEEE. The V gene end was trimmed by 4 bases and the J gene end by 9 bases; junction bases not matched to a gene: 12. This CDR3 region has 14 residues. CDR3 bases: TGTGCCAGCAGCCCATCAGGACAGGTCAAATCCCAGTACTTC. Its translation is CASSPSGQVKSQYF.

This clonotype is medium-sized in the sample. The chain employs TRBV7-8 and TRBJ2-6; TRBD1 aligns across 7 bases. The CDR3 is 14 residues long. Germline trimming cut 4 bases from V and 6 bases from J; bases unmatched to any gene: 3. The V gene's germline CDR1 is SGHVS and CDR2 FQNEAQ. The CDR3 region has the DNA TGTGCCAGCAGCTCACAGGGGCCGGCCAACGTCCTGACTTTC. This translates into CASSSQGPANVLTF.

J is TRBJ2-7 and V is TRBV6-5; TRBD2 aligns across 7 bases. The length of the CDR3 is 15 residues. The junction had 8 bases not matched to a gene; V was cut back by 6 bases and J by 0 bases. CDR1 is MNHEY, CDR2 SVGAGI, per germline. CDR3 coding DNA: TGTGCCAGCAGGGCACTAGCGCCTGACTCCTACGAGCAGTACTTC. As protein: CASRALAPDSYEQYF.